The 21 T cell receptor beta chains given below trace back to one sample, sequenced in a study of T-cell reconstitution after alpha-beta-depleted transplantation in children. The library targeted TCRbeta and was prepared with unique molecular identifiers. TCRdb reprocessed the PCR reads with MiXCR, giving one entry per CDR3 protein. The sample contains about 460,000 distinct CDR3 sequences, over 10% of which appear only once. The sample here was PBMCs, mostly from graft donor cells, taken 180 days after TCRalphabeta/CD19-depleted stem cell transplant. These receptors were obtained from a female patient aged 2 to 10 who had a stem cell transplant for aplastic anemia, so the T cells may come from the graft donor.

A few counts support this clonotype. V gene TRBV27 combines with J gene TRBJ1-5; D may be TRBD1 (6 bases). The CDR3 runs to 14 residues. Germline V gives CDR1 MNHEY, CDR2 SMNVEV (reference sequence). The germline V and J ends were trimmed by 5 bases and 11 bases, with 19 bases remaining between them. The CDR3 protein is CASSKQRTKGAQHF. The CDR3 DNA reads TGTGCCAGCAGTAAACAGAGGACGAAGGGGGCCCAGCATTTT.

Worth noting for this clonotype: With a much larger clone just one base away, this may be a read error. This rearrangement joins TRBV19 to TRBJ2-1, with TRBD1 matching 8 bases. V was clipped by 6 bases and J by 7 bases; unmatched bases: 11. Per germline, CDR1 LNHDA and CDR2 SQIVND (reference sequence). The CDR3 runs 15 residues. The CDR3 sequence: CASSLRGQEPNEQFF. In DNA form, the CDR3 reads TGTGCCAGTAGCCTAAGGGGACAGGAGCCAAATGAGCAGTTCTTC.

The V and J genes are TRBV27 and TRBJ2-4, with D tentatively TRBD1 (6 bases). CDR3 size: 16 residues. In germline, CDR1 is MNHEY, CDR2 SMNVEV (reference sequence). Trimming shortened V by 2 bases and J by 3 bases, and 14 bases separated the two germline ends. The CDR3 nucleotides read TGTGCCAGCAGTTTACGAATAGGGGGAGTCAAAAACATTCAGTACTTC. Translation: CASSLRIGGVKNIQYF.

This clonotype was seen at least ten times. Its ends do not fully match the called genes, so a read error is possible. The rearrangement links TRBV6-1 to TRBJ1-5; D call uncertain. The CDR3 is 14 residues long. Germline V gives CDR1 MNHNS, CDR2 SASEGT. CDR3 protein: CASREGRQNQPQHF. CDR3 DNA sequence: TGTGCCAGCAGGGAAGGACGGCAGAATCAGCCCCAGCATTTT.

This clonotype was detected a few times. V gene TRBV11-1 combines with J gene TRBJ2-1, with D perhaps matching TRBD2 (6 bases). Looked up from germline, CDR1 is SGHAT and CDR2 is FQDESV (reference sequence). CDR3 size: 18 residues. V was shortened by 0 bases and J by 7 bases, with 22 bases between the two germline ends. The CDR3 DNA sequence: TGTGCCAGCAGCTTAGCTCGCTTCGGGGGAGGAACGCGGAATGAGCAGTTCTTC. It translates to CASSLARFGGGTRNEQFF.

The CDR3 loop reads CASSSSGSKYNEQFF. For the CDR3, the DNA is TGTGCCAGTAGTTCTAGCGGGAGCAAGTACAATGAGCAGTTCTTC. J is TRBJ2-1 and V is TRBV19; 10 bases fit TRBD2. V lost 5 bases, J lost 4 bases, and 5 bases stayed unmatched. Looked up from germline, CDR1 is LNHDA and CDR2 is SQIVND (reference sequence). The CDR3 runs to 15 residues.

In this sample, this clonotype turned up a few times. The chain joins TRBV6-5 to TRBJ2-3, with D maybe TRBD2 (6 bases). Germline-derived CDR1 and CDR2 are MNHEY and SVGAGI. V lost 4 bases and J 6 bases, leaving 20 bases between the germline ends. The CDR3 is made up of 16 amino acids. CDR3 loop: CASSSSPRRGGDTQYF. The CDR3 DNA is TGTGCCAGCAGTTCTTCCCCCCGGCGGGGCGGGGATACGCAGTATTTT.

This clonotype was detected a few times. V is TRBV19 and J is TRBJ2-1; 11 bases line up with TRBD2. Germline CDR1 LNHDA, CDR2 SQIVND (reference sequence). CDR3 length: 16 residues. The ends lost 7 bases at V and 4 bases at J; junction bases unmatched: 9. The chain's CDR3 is CASTFTSGSPYNEQFF. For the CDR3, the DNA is TGTGCCAGTACCTTTACTAGCGGGAGCCCATACAATGAGCAGTTCTTC.

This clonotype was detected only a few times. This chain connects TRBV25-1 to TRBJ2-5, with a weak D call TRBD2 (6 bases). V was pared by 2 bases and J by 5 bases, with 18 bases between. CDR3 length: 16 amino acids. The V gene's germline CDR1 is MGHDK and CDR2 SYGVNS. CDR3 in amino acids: CASSEVGGKGVETQYF. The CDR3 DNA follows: TGTGCCAGCAGTGAAGTGGGCGGGAAGGGAGTGGAGACCCAGTACTTC.

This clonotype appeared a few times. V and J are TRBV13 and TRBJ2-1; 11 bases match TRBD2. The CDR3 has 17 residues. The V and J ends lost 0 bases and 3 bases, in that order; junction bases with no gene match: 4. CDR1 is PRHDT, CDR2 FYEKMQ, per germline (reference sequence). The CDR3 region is CASSLGTSGSGYNEQFF. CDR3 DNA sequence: TGTGCCAGCAGCTTAGGTACTAGCGGGAGCGGCTACAATGAGCAGTTCTTC.

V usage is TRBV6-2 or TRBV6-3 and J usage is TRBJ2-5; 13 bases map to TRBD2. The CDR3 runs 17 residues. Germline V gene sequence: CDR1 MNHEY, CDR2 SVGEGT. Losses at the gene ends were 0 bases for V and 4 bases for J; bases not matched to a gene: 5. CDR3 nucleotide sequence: TGTGCCAGCAGTTACTCAACTAGCGGGAGGGCCGGAGAGACCCAGTACTTC. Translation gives CASSYSTSGRAGETQYF.

The chain's CDR3 is CASSSRDKWAYGYTF. The CDR3 nucleotides read TGTGCCAGCAGTTCTCGGGACAAATGGGCCTATGGCTACACCTTC. The chain couples TRBV12-3 or TRBV12-4 to TRBJ1-2; tentative D call: TRBD1 (6 bases). The CDR3 sequence is 15 residues long. Trimming took 4 bases from V and 4 from J, leaving 16 bases between them.

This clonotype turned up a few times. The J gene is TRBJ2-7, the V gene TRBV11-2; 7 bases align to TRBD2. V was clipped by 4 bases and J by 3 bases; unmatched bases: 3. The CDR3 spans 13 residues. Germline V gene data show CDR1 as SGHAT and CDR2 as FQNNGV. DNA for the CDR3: TGTGCCAGCAGCTATAGCGGGTACTACGAGCAGTACTTC. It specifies CASSYSGYYEQYF.

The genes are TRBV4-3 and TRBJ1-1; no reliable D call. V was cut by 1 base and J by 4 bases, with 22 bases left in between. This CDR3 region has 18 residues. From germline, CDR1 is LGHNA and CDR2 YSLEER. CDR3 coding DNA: TGCGCCAGCAGCCAAGGATGGCCCCCTGATGGGGTGAGCACTGAAGCTTTCTTT. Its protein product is CASSQGWPPDGVSTEAFF.

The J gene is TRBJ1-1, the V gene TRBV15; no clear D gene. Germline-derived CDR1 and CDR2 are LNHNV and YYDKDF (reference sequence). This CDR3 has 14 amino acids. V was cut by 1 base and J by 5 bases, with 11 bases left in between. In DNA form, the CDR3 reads TGTGCCACCAGCAGAGCTATAGGGAGGACTGAAGCTTTCTTT. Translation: CATSRAIGRTEAFF.

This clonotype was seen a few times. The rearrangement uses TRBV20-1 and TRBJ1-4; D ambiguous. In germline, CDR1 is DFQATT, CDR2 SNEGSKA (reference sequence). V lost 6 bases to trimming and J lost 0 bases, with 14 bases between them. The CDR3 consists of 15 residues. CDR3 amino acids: CSAGPLGATNEKLFF. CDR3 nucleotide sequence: TGCAGTGCAGGCCCCCTCGGGGCAACTAATGAAAAACTGTTTTTT.

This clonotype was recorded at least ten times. The CDR3 region has the DNA TGCGCCAGCAGCCAACGGTATGCTAGCGGAGTTTACAATGAGCAGTTCTTC. This codes for CASSQRYASGVYNEQFF. This rearrangement joins TRBV4-3 to TRBJ2-1; 7 bases are shared with TRBD2. The CDR3 is 17 amino acids. The junction had 11 bases not matched to a gene; V was cut back by 2 bases and J by 4 bases. Germline assignment: CDR1 LGHNA and CDR2 YSLEER.

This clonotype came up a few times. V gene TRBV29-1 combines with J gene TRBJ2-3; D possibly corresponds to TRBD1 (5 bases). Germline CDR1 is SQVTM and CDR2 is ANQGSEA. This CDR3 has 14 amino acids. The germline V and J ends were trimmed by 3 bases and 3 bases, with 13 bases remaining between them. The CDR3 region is CSVDPRVGTDTQYF. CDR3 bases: TGCAGCGTTGACCCCAGGGTCGGGACAGATACGCAGTATTTT.

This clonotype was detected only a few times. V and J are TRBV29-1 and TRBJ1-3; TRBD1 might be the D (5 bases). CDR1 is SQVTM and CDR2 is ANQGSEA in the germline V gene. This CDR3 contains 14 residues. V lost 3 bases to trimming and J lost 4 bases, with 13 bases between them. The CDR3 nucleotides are TGCAGCGTTGATAAGGAGGGGACCGGAAACACCATATATTTT. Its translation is CSVDKEGTGNTIYF.

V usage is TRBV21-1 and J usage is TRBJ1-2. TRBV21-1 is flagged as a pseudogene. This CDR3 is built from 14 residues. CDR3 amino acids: CASRGRHWAYGYTF. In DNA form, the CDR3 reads TGTGCCAGCCGAGGCCGTCACTGGGCCTATGGCTACACCTTC.

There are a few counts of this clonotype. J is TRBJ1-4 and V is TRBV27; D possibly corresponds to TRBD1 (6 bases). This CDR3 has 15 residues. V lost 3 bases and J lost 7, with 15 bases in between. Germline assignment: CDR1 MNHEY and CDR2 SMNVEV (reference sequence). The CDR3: CASSFAGAGVEKLFF. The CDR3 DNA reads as TGTGCCAGCAGTTTCGCCGGCGCAGGGGTTGAAAAACTGTTTTTT.